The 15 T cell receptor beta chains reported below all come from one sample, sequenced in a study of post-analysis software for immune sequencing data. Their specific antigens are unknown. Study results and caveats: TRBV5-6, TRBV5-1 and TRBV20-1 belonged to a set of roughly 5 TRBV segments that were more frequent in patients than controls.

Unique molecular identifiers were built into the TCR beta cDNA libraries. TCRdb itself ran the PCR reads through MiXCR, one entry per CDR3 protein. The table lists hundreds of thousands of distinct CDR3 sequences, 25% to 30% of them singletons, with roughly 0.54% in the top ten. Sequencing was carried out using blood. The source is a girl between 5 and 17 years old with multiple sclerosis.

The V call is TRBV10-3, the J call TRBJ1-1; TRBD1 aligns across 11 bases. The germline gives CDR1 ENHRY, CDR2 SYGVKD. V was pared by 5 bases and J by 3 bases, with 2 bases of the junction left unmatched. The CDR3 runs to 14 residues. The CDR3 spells CAISPGQGDTEAFF. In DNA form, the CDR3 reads TGTGCCATCAGTCCGGGACAGGGGGACACTGAAGCTTTCTTT.

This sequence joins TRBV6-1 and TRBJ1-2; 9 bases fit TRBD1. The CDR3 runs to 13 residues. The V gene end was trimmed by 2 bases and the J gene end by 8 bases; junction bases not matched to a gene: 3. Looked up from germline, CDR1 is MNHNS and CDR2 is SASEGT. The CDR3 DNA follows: TGTGCCAGCAGTGAAAGGACAGGGGACGGCTACACCTTC. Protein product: CASSERTGDGYTF.

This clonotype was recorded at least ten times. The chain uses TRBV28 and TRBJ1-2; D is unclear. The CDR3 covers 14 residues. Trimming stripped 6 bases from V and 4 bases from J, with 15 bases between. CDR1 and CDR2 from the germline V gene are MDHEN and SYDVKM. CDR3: CASSRGPIGYGYTF. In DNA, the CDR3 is TGTGCCAGCAGCCGCGGACCTATTGGCTATGGCTACACCTTC.

CDR3 bases: TGTGCCAGCAGCGTAGGGTCAGGGACCCTCAATCAGCCCCAGCATTTT. It specifies CASSVGSGTLNQPQHF. This sequence joins TRBV9 and TRBJ1-5; weak D call: TRBD1 (5 bases). The CDR3 loop spans 16 amino acids. Germline lookup yields CDR1 SGDLS and CDR2 YYNGEE. The germline V and J ends were trimmed by 0 bases and 3 bases, with 13 bases remaining between them.

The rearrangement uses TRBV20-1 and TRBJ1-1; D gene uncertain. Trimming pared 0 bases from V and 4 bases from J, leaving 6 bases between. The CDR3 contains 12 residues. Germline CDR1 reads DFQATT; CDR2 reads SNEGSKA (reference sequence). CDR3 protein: CSAREELTEAFF. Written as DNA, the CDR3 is TGCAGTGCTAGAGAGGAGCTCACTGAAGCTTTCTTT.

CDR3 nucleotide sequence: TGTGCCAGCCGACGAATGGGCGGGGGCTATGGCTACACCTTC. It encodes CASRRMGGGYGYTF. V and J are TRBV27 and TRBJ1-2; D might be TRBD1 (5 bases). Trimming shortened V by 8 bases and J by 4 bases, and 17 bases separated the two germline ends. The CDR3 totals 14 residues. Germline V lookup: CDR1 MNHEY, CDR2 SMNVEV (reference sequence).

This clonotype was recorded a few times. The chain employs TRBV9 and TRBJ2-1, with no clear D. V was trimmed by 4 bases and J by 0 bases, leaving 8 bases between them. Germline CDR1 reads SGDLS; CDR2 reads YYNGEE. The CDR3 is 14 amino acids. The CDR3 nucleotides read TGTGCCAGCAGCCCCCATGCCTCCTACAATGAGCAGTTCTTC. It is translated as CASSPHASYNEQFF.

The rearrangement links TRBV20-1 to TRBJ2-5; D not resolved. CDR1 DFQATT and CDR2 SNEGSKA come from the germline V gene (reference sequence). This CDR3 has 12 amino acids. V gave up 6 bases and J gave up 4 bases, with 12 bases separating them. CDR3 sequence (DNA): TGCAGTGCGCGATACCCGGGAGAGACCCAGTACTTC. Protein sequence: CSARYPGETQYF.

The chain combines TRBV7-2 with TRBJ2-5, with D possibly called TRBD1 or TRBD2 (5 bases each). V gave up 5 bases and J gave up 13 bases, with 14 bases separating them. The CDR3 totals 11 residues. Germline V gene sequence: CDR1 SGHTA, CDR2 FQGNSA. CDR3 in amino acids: CASSPGAIRYF. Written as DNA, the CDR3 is TGTGCCAGCAGCCCCGGGGCCATCCGGTACTTC.

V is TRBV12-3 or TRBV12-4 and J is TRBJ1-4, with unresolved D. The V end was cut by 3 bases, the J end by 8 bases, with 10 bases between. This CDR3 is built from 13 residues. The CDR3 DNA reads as TGTGCCAGCAGTTTTCGGCTTGGCGAAAAACTGTTTTTT. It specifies CASSFRLGEKLFF.

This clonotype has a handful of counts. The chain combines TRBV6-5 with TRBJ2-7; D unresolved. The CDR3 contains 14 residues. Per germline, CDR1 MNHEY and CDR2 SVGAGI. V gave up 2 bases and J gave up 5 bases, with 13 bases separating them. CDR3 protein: CASSYGPSFDEQYF. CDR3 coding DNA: TGTGCCAGCAGTTACGGGCCGTCTTTCGACGAGCAGTACTTC.

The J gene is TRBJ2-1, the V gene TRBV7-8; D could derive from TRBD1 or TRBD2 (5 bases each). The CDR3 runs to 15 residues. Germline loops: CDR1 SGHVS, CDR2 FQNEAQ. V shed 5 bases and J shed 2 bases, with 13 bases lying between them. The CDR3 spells CASSLVTAAYNEQFF. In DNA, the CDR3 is TGTGCCAGCAGCCTAGTGACAGCGGCCTACAATGAGCAGTTCTTC. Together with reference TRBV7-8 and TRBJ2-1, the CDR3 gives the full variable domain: GAGVSQSPRYKVAKRGQDVALRCDPISGHVSLFWYQQALGQGPEFLTYFQNEAQLDKSGLPSDRFFAERPEGSVSTLKIQRTQQEDSAVYLCASSLVTAAYNEQFFGPGTRLTVL.

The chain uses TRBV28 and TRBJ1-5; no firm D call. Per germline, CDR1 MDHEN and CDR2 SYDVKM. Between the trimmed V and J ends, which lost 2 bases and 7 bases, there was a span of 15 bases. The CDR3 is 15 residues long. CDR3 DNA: TGTGCCAGCAGTTTACGCGCAGGTTCACTCCAGCCCCAGCATTTT. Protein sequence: CASSLRAGSLQPQHF.

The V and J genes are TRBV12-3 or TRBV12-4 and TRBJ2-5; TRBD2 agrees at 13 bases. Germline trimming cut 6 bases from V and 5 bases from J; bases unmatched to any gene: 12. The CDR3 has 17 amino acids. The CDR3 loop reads CASRRRTSGSSGETQYF. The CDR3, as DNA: TGTGCCAGCAGACGTAGGACTAGCGGGAGTTCTGGGGAGACCCAGTACTTC.

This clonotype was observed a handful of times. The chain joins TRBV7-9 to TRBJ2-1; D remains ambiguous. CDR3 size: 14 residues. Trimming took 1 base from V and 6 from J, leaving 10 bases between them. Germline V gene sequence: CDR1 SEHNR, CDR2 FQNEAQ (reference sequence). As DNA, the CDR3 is TGTGCCAGCAGCTTAGTTCTAATCCCCAATGAGCAGTTCTTC. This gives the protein CASSLVLIPNEQFF.